Listed below are T cell receptor beta chains from one sample, sequenced in a study of blood T cell repertoires in COVID-19. Data came from immunoSEQ multiplex PCR; TCRdb stores just in-frame clones and leaves some out. There are under 85,000 clones in the sample; 86% occur only once, and 10% to 15% lies in the top ten. Sequencing was carried out using peripheral blood. These receptors all come from a human donor in a cohort sampled during active COVID-19. Both conserved end residues are trimmed from each CDR3. Fields, in order: clone size, J gene, V gene, CDR3 protein. Only some rows state a clone size, as once, few, many or a class for expanded clones.

once,TRBJ2-1,TRBV5-5,ASSLEASGASEQF
.,TRBJ2-7,TRBV5-6,ASGNLYTGTYYEQY
.,TRBJ2-5,TRBV5-4,ASSPGGVGETQY
.,TRBJ2-3,TRBV5-1,ASSLARPTTDTQY
.,TRBJ2-5,TRBV3-1/TRBV3-2,ASSQGRLAGAPMGETQY
.,TRBJ1-1,TRBV29-1,SVRDMNTEAF
once,TRBJ2-7,TRBV18,ASSRGHPVGSEQY
.,TRBJ2-3,TRBV19,ASSTYTDTQY
.,TRBJ2-4,TRBV6-2/TRBV6-3,ASSPGMSKNIQY
few,TRBJ1-2,TRBV20-1,SAQGHYGYT
few,TRBJ1-1,TRBV12-2,ASYISTGTLIEGTEAF
.,TRBJ2-1,TRBV11-2,ASSLELWNEQF
.,TRBJ2-6,TRBV3-1/TRBV3-2,ASSQGRGLLSGANVLT
.,TRBJ1-1,TRBV30,AWSVGPNTEAF
.,TRBJ2-1,TRBV29-1,SVEGAPGGTYNEQF